The TCR beta chain described here comes from a study of human T cells and chemical hapten exposure. Overall study findings and caveats: Versus controls, expanded TCRs had significantly more large CDR3 similarity clusters. PT1 expanded TCR counts and patch test score correlated positively.

Via MiXCR, TCRdb re-called the RACE reads, giving one row per CDR3 protein. The data show approximately 60,000 distinct CDR3 sequences, with about 11% seen just once and under 5% held by the top ten. A note on this clonotype: Its target is not known.

The time point here: pre-sensitization, week 0. Stated treatment: therapeutic diphenylcyclopropenone sensitization with weekly scalp DPC. The authors extracted total RNA from unfractionated whole blood. The CDR3 spans 16 residues. Per the germline V gene, CDR1 is SGDLS and CDR2 is YYNGEE. Trimming cost V 0 bases and J 0 bases, with 12 bases left between them. The TCR originated in a woman between 40 and 55 years old with alopecia areata. Some clones in this sample may be carry-over from other donors' samples. V and J are TRBV9 and TRBJ1-1, with D perhaps TRBD1 (6 bases). The sequencing used whole blood, collected in connection with sensitization to the hapten diphenylcyclopropenone (DPC). This CDR3 is CASSVGGGLVNTEAFF. The CDR3 DNA reads TGTGCCAGCAGCGTAGGAGGGGGGTTGGTGAACACTGAAGCTTTCTTT.